This T cell receptor (beta chain) stems from a study of OX40 agonist ivuxolimab in advanced cancers. Study background: In this cohort, patients received ivuxolimab, an agonistic anti-OX40 (CD134) antibody. Patients assigned to dose escalation were diagnosed with hepatocellular carcinoma, melanoma, renal cell or head and neck cancer.

Generated by immunoSEQ multiplex PCR, the TCRdb table keeps only in-frame clones and is missing some. The sample records tens of thousands of clones, 80% to 95% being singletons. The receptor was isolated from an adult with an advanced solid tumor such as melanoma, head and neck, liver or kidney cancer. The specimen was CD4+ or CD8+ T cells sorted from blood, collected in a trial of the OX40 agonist ivuxolimab.

CDR3 bases: TGTGCCAGCAGCACCCGGGGCCTCACCTTTAGCACAGATACGCAGTATTTT. Translated, it gives CASSTRGLTFSTDTQYF. The V call is TRBV28, the J call TRBJ2-3, with D perhaps assigned TRBD1 or TRBD2 (5 bases each). The CDR3 contains 17 residues. The ends were cut back, 6 bases at V and 0 bases at J, with 19 bases in the middle. Germline assignment: CDR1 MDHEN and CDR2 SYDVKM.